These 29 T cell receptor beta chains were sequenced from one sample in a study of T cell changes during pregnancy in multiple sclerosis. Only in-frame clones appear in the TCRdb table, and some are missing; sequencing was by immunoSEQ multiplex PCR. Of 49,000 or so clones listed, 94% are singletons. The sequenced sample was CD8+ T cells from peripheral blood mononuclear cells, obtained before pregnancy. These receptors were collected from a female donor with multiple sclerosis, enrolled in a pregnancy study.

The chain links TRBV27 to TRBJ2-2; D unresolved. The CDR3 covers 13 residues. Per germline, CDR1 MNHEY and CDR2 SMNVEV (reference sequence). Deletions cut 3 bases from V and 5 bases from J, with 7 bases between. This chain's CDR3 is CASSFYGTGELFF. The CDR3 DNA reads TGTGCCAGCAGTTTCTATGGTACCGGGGAGCTGTTTTTT.

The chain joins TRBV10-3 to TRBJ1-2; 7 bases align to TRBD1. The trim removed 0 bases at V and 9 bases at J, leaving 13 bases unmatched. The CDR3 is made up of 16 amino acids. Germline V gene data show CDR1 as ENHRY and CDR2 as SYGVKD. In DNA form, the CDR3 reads TGTGCCATCAGTGAGTCCACCACAGGGGTCATTCCCCGCTACACCTTC. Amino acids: CAISESTTGVIPRYTF.

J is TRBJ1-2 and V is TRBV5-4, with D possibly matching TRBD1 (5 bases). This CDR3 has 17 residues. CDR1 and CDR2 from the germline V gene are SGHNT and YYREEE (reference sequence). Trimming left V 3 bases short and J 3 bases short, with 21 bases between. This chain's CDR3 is CASSSQGDGEGDYGYTF. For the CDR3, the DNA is TGTGCCAGCAGCTCCCAAGGGGATGGGGAGGGCGACTATGGCTACACCTTC.

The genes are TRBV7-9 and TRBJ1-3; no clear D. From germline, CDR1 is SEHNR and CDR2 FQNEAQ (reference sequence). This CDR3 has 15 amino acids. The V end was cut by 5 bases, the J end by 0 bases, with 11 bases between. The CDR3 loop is CASSGTGISGNTIYF. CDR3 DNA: TGTGCCAGCAGCGGCACCGGGATCTCTGGAAACACCATATATTTT.

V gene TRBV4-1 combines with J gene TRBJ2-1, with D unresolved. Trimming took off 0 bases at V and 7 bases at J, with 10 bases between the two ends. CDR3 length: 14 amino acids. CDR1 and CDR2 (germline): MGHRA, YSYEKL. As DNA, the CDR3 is TGCGCCAGCAGCCAAGAGAGAGCCGTTAATGAGCAGTTCTTC. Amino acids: CASSQERAVNEQFF.

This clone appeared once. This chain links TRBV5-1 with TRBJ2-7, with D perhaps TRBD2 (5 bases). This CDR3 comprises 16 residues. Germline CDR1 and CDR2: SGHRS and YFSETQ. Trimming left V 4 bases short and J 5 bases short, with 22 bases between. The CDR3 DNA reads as TGCGCCAGCAGCCCGGCGGTGGTAGCGAGGAGTGACGAGCAGTACTTC. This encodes CASSPAVVARSDEQYF. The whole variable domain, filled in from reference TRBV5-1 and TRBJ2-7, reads KAGVTQTPRYLIKTRGQQVTLSCSPISGHRSVSWYQQTPGQGLQFLFEYFSETQRNKGNFPGRFSGRQFSNSRSEMNVSTLELGDSALYLCASSPAVVARSDEQYFGPGTRLTVT.

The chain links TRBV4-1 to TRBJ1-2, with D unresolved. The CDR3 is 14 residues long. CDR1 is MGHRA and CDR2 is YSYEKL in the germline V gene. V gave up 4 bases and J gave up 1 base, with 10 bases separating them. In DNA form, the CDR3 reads TGCGCCAGCAGCCCGGGTCGGTTTAACTATGGCTACACCTTC. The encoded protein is CASSPGRFNYGYTF.

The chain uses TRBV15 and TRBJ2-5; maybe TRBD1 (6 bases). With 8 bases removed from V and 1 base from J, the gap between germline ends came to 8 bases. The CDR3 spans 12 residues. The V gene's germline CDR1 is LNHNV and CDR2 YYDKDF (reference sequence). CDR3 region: CATGQFQETQYF. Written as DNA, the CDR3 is TGTGCCACCGGACAGTTCCAAGAGACCCAGTACTTC.

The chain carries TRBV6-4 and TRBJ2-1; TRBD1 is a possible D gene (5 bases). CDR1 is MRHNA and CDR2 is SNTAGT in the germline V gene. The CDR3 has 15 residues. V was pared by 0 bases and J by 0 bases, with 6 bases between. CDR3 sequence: CASSDSGVSYNEQFF. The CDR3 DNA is TGTGCCAGCAGTGACTCAGGGGTCTCCTACAATGAGCAGTTCTTC.

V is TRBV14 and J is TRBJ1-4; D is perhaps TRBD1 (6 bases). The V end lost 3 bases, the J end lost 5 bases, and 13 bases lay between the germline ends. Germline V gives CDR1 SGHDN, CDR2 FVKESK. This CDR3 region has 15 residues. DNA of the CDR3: TGTGCCAGCAGCCACAGCAGGGGCCTAAATGAAAAACTGTTTTTT. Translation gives CASSHSRGLNEKLFF.

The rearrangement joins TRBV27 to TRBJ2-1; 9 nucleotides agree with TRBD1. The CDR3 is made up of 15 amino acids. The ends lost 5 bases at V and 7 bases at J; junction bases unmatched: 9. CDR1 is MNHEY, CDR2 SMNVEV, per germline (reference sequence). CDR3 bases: TGTGCCAGCAGTCCGGCTGGGACAGGGTGGAATGAGCAGTTCTTC. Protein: CASSPAGTGWNEQFF.

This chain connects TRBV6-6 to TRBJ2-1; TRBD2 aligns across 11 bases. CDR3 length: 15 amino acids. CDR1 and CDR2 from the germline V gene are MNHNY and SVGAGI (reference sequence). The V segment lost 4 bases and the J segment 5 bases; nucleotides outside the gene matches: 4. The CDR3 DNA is TGTGCCAGCAGTTTTACTAGCGGGAGTGACAATGAGCAGTTCTTC. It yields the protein CASSFTSGSDNEQFF.

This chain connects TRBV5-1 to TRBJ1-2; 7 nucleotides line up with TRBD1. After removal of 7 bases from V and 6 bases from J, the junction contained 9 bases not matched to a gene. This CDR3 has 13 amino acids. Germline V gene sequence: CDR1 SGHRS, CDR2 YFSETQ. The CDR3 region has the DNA TGCGCCAGCGCTTGGCCAGGGGGAGATGGCTACACCTTC. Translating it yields CASAWPGGDGYTF. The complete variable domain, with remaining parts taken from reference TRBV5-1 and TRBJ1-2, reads KAGVTQTPRYLIKTRGQQVTLSCSPISGHRSVSWYQQTPGQGLQFLFEYFSETQRNKGNFPGRFSGRQFSNSRSEMNVSTLELGDSALYLCASAWPGGDGYTFGSGTRLTVV.

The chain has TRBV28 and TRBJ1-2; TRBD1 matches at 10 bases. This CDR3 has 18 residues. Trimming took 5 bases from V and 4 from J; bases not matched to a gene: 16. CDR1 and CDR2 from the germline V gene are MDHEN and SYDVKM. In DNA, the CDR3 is TGTGCCAGCAGTCATCCCGGGACAGGGGCCTTTATTAGCTATGGCTACACCTTC. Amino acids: CASSHPGTGAFISYGYTF.

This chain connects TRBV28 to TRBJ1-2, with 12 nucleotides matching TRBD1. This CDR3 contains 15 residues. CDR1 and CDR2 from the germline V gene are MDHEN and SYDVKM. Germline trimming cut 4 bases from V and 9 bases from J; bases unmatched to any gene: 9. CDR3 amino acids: CASSSQPGTGGRYTF. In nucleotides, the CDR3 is TGTGCCAGCAGTTCCCAACCGGGGACAGGGGGCCGCTACACCTTC.

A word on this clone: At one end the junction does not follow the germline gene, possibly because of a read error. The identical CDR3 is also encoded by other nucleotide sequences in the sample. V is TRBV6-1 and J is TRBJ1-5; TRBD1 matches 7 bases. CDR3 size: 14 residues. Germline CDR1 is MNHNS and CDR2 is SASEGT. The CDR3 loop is CASSVEGAMQPQHF. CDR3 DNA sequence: TGTGCCAGCAGTGTTGAGGGGGCGATGCAGCCCCAGCACTTT.

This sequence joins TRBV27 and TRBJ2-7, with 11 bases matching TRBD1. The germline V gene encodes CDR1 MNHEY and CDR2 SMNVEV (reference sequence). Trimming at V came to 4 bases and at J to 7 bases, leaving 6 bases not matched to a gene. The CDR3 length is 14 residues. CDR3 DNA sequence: TGTGCCAGCAGTTCGGACAGGGGGCGTAAAGAGCAGTACTTC. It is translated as CASSSDRGRKEQYF.

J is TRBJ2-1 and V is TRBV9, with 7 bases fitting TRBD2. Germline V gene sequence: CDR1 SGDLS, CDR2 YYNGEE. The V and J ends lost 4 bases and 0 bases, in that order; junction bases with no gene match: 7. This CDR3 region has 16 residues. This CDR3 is CASSPPGGVSYNEQFF. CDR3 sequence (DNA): TGTGCCAGCAGCCCCCCTGGGGGGGTCTCCTACAATGAGCAGTTCTTC.

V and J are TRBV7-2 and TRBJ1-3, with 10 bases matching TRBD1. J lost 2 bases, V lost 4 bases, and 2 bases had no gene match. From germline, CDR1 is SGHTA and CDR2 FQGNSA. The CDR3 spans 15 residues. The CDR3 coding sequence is TGTGCCAGCAGCTCCGGGACAGGGGCTGGAAACACCATATATTTT. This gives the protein CASSSGTGAGNTIYF.

For the CDR3, the DNA is TGTGCCAGTAGTGTCCTAGCGAACTACAATGAGCAGTTCTTC. Translated: CASSVLANYNEQFF. This chain links TRBV19 with TRBJ2-1, with a weak D call TRBD2 (6 bases). The CDR3 has 14 amino acids. The V and J ends lost 5 bases and 3 bases respectively, with 11 bases between them. Germline loops: CDR1 LNHDA, CDR2 SQIVND (reference sequence).

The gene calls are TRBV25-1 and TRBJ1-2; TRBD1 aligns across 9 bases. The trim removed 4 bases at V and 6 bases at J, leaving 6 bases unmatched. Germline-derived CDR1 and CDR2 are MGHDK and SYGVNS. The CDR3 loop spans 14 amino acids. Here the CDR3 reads CASSGGDRVDGYTF. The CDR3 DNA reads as TGTGCCAGCAGTGGGGGGGACAGGGTAGATGGCTACACCTTC.

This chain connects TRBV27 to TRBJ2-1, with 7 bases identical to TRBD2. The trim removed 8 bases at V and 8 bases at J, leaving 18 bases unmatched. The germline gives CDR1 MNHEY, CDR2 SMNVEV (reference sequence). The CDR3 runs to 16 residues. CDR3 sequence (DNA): TGTGCCAGCGTAAGTCTGGTAGCGGGTTTGGGTGATGAGCAGTTCTTC. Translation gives CASVSLVAGLGDEQFF.

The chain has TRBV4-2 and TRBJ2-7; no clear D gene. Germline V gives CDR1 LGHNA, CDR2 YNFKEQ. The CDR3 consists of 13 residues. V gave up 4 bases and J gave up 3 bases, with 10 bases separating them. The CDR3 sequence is CASSPSLDYEQYF. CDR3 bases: TGTGCCAGCAGCCCCTCGCTAGACTACGAGCAGTACTTC.

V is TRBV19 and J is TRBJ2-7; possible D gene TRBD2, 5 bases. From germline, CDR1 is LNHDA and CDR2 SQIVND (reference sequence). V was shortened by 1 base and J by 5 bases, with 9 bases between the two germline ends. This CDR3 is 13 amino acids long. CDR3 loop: CASSIVLDNEQYF. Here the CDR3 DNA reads TGTGCCAGTAGTATAGTACTAGACAACGAGCAGTACTTC. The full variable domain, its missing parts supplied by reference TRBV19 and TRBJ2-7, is DGGITQSPKYLFRKEGQNVTLSCEQNLNHDAMYWYRQDPGQGLRLIYYSQIVNDFQKGDIAEGYSVSREKKESFPLTVTSAQKNPTAFYLCASSIVLDNEQYFGPGTRLTVT.

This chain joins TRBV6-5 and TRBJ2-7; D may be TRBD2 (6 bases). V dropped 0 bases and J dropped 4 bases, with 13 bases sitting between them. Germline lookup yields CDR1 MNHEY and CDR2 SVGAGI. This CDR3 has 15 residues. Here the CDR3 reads CASSYSSGNYYEQYF. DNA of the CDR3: TGTGCCAGCAGTTACTCTAGCGGCAATTATTACGAGCAGTACTTC.

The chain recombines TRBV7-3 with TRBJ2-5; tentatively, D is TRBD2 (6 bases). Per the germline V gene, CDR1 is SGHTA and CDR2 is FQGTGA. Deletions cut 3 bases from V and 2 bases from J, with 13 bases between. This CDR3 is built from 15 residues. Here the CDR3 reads CASSLGLRGQETQYF. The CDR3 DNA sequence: TGTGCCAGCAGCTTGGGACTTCGGGGGCAAGAGACCCAGTACTTC.

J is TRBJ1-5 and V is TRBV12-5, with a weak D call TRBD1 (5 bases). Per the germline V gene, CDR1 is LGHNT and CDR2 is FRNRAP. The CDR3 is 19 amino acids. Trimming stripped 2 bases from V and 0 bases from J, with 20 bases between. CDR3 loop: CASGLPPVGDSVSNQPQHF. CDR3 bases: TGTGCTAGTGGTTTGCCCCCAGTAGGGGACTCCGTTAGCAATCAGCCCCAGCATTTT.

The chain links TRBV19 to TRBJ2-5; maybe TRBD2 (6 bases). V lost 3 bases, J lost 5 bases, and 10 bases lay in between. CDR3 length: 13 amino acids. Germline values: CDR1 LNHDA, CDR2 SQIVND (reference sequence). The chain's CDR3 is CASSIGGRETQYF. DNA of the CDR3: TGTGCCAGTAGTATCGGAGGGCGGGAGACCCAGTACTTC.

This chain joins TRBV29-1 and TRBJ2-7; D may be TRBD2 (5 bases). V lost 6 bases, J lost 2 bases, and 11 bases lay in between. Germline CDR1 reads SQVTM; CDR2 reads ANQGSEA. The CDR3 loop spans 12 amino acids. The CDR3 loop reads CSVATGAYEQYF. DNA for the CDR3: TGCAGCGTAGCCACCGGGGCCTACGAGCAGTACTTC.